This T cell receptor beta chain derives from a study of molecular identifiers for immune sequencing clone quantification. A CD8+CD4-CCR7+CD45RA+ phenotype served as the sorting definition for naive CD8 T cells. This CDR3 spans 17 amino acids. V was pared by 6 bases and J by 0 bases, with 9 bases of the junction left unmatched. Germline CDR1 reads MNHEY; CDR2 reads SMNVEV (reference sequence). Both previously described methods and listed TCR primers were employed to make bulk TCR libraries. TCRdb reprocessed the PCR reads with MiXCR, giving one entry per CDR3 protein. The sample lists 400,000 to 600,000 distinct CDR3 sequences, about a fifth occurring once. This clonotype has a handful of counts.

The receptor was derived from a human donor in good health. Some libraries in this study had Jurkat cell RNA spiked in. Sequencing input: naive CD8+ T cells from blood, with Jurkat cell RNA spiked in. Subset meaning: FACS-sorted CD8+CD4-CCR7+CD45RA+ naive T cells. V is TRBV27 and J is TRBJ1-5; TRBD1 matches 9 bases. The DNA for the CDR3 is TGTGCCAGCAGGATGACAGGGGGTCCTTATAGCAATCAGCCCCAGCATTTT. Translating it yields CASRMTGGPYSNQPQHF.